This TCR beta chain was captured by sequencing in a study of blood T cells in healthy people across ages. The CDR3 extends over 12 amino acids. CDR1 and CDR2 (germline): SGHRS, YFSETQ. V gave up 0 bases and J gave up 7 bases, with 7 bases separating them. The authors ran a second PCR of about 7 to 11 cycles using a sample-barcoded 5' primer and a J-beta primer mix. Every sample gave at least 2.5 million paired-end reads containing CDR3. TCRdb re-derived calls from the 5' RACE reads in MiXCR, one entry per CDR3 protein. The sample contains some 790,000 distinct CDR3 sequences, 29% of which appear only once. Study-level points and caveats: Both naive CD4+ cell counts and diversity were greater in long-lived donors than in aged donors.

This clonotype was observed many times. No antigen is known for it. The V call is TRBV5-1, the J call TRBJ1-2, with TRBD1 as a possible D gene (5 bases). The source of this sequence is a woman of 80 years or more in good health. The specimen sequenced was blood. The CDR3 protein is CASSLERGGYTF. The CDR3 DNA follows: TGCGCCAGCAGCTTGGAAAGGGGTGGCTACACCTTC.